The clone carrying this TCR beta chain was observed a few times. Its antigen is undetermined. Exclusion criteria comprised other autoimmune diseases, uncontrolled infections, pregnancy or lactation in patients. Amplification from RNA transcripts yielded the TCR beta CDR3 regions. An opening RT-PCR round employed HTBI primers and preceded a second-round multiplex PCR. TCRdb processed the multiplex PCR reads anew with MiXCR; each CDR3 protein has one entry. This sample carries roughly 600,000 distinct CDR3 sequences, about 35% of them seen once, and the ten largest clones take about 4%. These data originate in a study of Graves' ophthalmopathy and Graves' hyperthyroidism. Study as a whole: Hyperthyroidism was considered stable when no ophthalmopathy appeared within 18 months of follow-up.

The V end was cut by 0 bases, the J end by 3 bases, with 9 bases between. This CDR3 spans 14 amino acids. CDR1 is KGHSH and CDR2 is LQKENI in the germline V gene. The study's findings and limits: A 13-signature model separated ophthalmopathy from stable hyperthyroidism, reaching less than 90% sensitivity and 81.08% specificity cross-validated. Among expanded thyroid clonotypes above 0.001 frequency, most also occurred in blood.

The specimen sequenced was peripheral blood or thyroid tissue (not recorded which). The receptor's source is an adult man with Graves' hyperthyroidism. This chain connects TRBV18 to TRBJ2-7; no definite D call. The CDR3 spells CASSPPDVLYEQYF. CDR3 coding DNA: TGTGCCAGCTCACCACCGGATGTTCTCTACGAGCAGTACTTC.